This TCR beta chain was documented in a study of shared clonotypes between healthy human individuals (dated by TCRdb to about 2020). For the wider study: The cohort included three men and two women between 18 and 49 years of age. Per donor, three plates each were used for CD4 naive and CD4 memory, two for CD8 naive, and one for CD8 memory. To estimate repertoire size and how much clonotypes are shared between individuals, the study performed deep sequencing of blood TCR repertoires from a few healthy adults. To increase sequencing depth and limit assay-specific biases, TCR repertoire library preparation and sequencing were carried out by different laboratories using diverse techniques. Between about 0.94 and 10 billion PBMCs per donor were obtained by leukapheresis.

Findings and caveats that apply to the study as a whole: Compared with non-shared clonotypes, clonotypes shared by all four sorted-subset donors had higher generation probabilities. Roughly 5.2% of naive CD4, 3.5% of naive CD8, about 2.5% of memory CD4, and 0.4% of memory CD8 clonotypes were shared across a few donors. Estimated clonotype richness was generally larger for naive than for memory subsets. Rarefaction of sorted-subset datasets indicated incomplete sequencing despite the large sequencing depth. Because the study included only a small number of donors, the genetic and exposure-history diversity represented was limited. Pairwise subsampling led to the expectation that sequencing depth would affect the degree of clonotype sharing among donors. Only blood was sampled, and tissue TCR repertoires likely differ from those in blood.

In the case of this clone: Its specific antigen is unknown. Base qualities are not provided; no much larger clone lies one nucleotide away.

Using the deep immunoSEQ assay, TCR CDR3 regions were amplified from genomic DNA by multiplex PCR. For each cell subset, the extracted genomic DNA was distributed evenly across all wells of several immunoSEQ 96-well plates, and each plate served as one replicate. Each replicate PCR for sorted subsets received 200 ng genomic DNA, equal to about 30,000 T cell genomes. Purified libraries were quantified with a Qubit 3.0 fluorometer, sized on a Bioanalyzer 2100, and re-quantified with the KAPA Library Quantification kit. Every immunoSEQ 96-well plate was sequenced on a separate single-read 150-cycle Illumina NextSeq 550 flow cell. The authors processed their data as follows. Because only junctional sequences without quality scores were contained in the immunoSEQ output, filtering matching that applied to full-length reads could not be performed. Sequences were annotated with PyIR, a Python wrapper for IgBLAST v1.9, and V/J genes and CDR3 were assigned using IMGT germline references. Reads were filtered out if the reads had weak V/J assignments (E-value above 1e-6), no CDR3, stop codons, out-of-frame junctions, or ambiguous translated residues. V3J clonotypes were defined by identical inferred V gene, J gene, and CDR3 amino acid sequence. Percentage overlap between repertoires was calculated by dividing the number of shared unique clonotypes by the size of the smaller repertoire. Repertoire richness was assessed with RTK rarefaction, the Chao1 estimator, and Recon v2.1 estimates of unobserved clonotypes. OLGA was used to compute generation probabilities for all TCRbeta clonotypes that the gDNA method yielded from a few donors. TCRdb re-hosts the immuneACCESS table, in-frame sequences only. Its copies lack some clones; in the studies checked, an unresolved V gene accounts for under half of them, and the cause for the rest is not known. V and J calls and clone size follow that table, whereas D and trimming were derived from the DNA. Within this sample are a few million clones, with approximately 90% of them counted one time only. The ten largest clonotypes hold 0.13% to 0.15% of the sample.

The donors were healthy, HIV-negative adults with no recently reported acute infections or vaccinations. All donors were Caucasian adults living in Nashville, Tennessee, USA. CD4+ T cells were enriched by magnetic negative selection; naive cells were then positively selected on CD45RA, and the negative fraction formed the memory subset. After blood collection by leukapheresis, PBMCs were isolated using Ficoll-Histopaque density gradient centrifugation and then cryopreserved in the vapor phase of liquid nitrogen. Analytical flow cytometry was used to check the purity and quantity of every magnetically sorted T cell population. Genomic DNA was isolated from every sorted fraction and measured by UV absorbance on a Nanodrop 2000c. V is pruned by 3 bases and J by 4 bases, leaving 10 bases of the junction without a gene match. Reading from cysteine to phenylalanine, the CDR3 counts 16 amino acids. Here the CDR3 DNA is all that survives: 48 bases in frame from base 1. The germline V gene (reference sequence) yields SEHNR for CDR1 and FQNEAQ for CDR2.

The specimen sequenced was naive CD4+ T cells sorted from blood. The label giving this sample's cell subset or site can be read as: CD45RA+ positively selected. Recombination joined TRBV7-9 with TRBJ2-5, and TRBD2 aligns with 8 junction nucleotides. This TCR was sampled from a man between 18 and 29 years old in good health. CDR3 reads: CASSFASGGLRETQYF. The DNA sequence is TGTGCCAGCAGCTTCGCGTCGGGAGGGCTGCGAGAGACCCAGTACTTC.